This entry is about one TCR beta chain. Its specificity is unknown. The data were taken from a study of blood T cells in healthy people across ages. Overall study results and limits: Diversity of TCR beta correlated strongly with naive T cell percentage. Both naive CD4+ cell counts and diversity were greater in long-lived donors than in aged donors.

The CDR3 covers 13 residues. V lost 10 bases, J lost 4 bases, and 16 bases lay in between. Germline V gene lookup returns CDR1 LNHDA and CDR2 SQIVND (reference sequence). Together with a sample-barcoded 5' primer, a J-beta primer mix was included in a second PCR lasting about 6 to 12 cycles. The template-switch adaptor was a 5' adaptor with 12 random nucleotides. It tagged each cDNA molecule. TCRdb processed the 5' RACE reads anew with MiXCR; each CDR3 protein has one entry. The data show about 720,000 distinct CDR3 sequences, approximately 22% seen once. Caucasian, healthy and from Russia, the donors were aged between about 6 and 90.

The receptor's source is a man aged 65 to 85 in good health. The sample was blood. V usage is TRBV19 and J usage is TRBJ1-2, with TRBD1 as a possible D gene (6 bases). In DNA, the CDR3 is TGTGCCACCCGAGGGGGACGGGGCTATGGCTACACCTTC. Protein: CATRGGRGYGYTF.